These T cell receptor beta chains were read from a single sample in a study of T cell responses to AZD1222 COVID-19 vaccine. Assay: immunoSEQ multiplex PCR; the TCRdb copy retains only in-frame clones and omits some. The data contain 90,000 to 120,000 clones, about 95% of them singletons. The sample in question was peripheral blood, obtained on day 0 of AZD1222 vaccination. The receptors were sampled from an adult in good health. CDR3s include the opening cysteine and the closing phenylalanine or tryptophan. The order of the fields is D gene, V gene, J gene, clone size, CDR3 DNA, CDR3 protein. D genes are given only for firm matches. A clone size is listed for some rows: how often the clone was seen (once, few, many), or a class if it is expanded.

d_gene: NA; v_gene: TRBV19; j_gene: TRBJ1-6; abundance: NA; CDR3nt: TGTGCCAGTAGGGATAATTCACCCCTCCACTTT; CDR3aa: CASRDNSPLHF
d_gene: NA; v_gene: TRBV24-1; j_gene: TRBJ1-4; abundance: NA; CDR3nt: TGTGCCACCAGTGACCCTACGGCTGAAAAACTGTTTTTT; CDR3aa: CATSDPTAEKLFF
d_gene: NA; v_gene: TRBV12-5; j_gene: TRBJ1-1; abundance: NA; CDR3nt: TGTGCTAGTGGTTTGGTTCGGTCCCCGACAGTGAACACTGAAGCTTTCTTT; CDR3aa: CASGLVRSPTVNTEAFF
d_gene: TRBD1; v_gene: TRBV28; j_gene: TRBJ2-7; abundance: NA; CDR3nt: TGTGCCAGCAGATGGGACAGAGATAGCTCCTACGAGCAGTACTTC; CDR3aa: CASRWDRDSSYEQYF
d_gene: TRBD2; v_gene: TRBV5-1; j_gene: TRBJ2-2; abundance: NA; CDR3nt: TGCGCCAGCAGCTTGGGGGGACTAGCGGGAACGAACACCGGGGAGCTGTTTTTT; CDR3aa: CASSLGGLAGTNTGELFF
d_gene: TRBD1; v_gene: TRBV11-2; j_gene: TRBJ1-2; abundance: NA; CDR3nt: TGTGCCAGCAGCATAACCGGGACAGTGAACTATGGCTACACCTTC; CDR3aa: CASSITGTVNYGYTF
d_gene: NA; v_gene: TRBV9; j_gene: TRBJ2-3; abundance: NA; CDR3nt: TGTGCCAGCAGCGTAACCCCCATGGGGCCTGGCACAGATACGCAGTATTTT; CDR3aa: CASSVTPMGPGTDTQYF
d_gene: NA; v_gene: TRBV14; j_gene: TRBJ1-2; abundance: NA; CDR3nt: TGTGCCAGCAGCTTCCAGGGGTATACTGGCTACACCTTC; CDR3aa: CASSFQGYTGYTF
d_gene: NA; v_gene: TRBV6-5; j_gene: TRBJ1-5; abundance: once; CDR3nt: TGTGCCAGCAGGGCCCAAGGAGGTCAGCCCCAGCATTTT; CDR3aa: CASRAQGGQPQHF
d_gene: NA; v_gene: TRBV3-1/TRBV3-2; j_gene: TRBJ1-2; abundance: NA; CDR3nt: TGTGCCAGCAGCGTTCGACGCTCGGTTCAGGGCTACACCTTC; CDR3aa: CASSVRRSVQGYTF
d_gene: NA; v_gene: TRBV6-2/TRBV6-3; j_gene: TRBJ1-2; abundance: NA; CDR3nt: TGTGCCAGCAGTTATACTGCAGTCTATGGCTACACCTTC; CDR3aa: CASSYTAVYGYTF
d_gene: NA; v_gene: TRBV11-2; j_gene: TRBJ2-5; abundance: NA; CDR3nt: TGTGCCAGCAGCCCAGGAATAAAGTACCAAGAGACCCAGTACTTC; CDR3aa: CASSPGIKYQETQYF
d_gene: TRBD2; v_gene: TRBV3-1/TRBV3-2; j_gene: TRBJ2-3; abundance: NA; CDR3nt: TGTGCCAGCAGCCAAACAGGCGGGAGTTATACGCAGTATTTT; CDR3aa: CASSQTGGSYTQYF
d_gene: NA; v_gene: TRBV21-1; j_gene: TRBJ1-5; abundance: NA; CDR3nt: TGTGCCAGCAGCAAACAAGAGGACCTTGATCAGCCCCAGCATTTT; CDR3aa: CASSKQEDLDQPQHF
d_gene: NA; v_gene: TRBV7-2; j_gene: TRBJ2-3; abundance: NA; CDR3nt: TGTGCCAGCAGCTTAGCACCAGCCACAGATACGCAGTATTTT; CDR3aa: CASSLAPATDTQYF
d_gene: TRBD1; v_gene: TRBV30; j_gene: TRBJ1-4; abundance: once; CDR3nt: TGTGCCTGGTCCCCAGGGGGGGCCACTAATGAAAAACTGTTTTTT; CDR3aa: CAWSPGGATNEKLFF
d_gene: TRBD2; v_gene: TRBV24-1; j_gene: TRBJ2-7; abundance: NA; CDR3nt: TGTGCCACGGCGGTAGCGGGAGGGCACGAGCAGTACTTC; CDR3aa: CATAVAGGHEQYF
d_gene: NA; v_gene: TRBV9; j_gene: TRBJ2-2; abundance: NA; CDR3nt: TGTGCCAGCAGCGTATCCGGGGAGCTGTTTTTT; CDR3aa: CASSVSGELFF
d_gene: NA; v_gene: TRBV19; j_gene: TRBJ2-1; abundance: NA; CDR3nt: TGTGCCAGTAGTCCTTCTTCCGCCGGGACGGGGGTGTATGGGCAGTTCTTC; CDR3aa: CASSPSSAGTGVYGQFF
d_gene: NA; v_gene: TRBV19; j_gene: TRBJ2-7; abundance: few; CDR3nt: TGTGCCAGTAGTATTTCGACGGTCTCCTACGAGCAGTACTTC; CDR3aa: CASSISTVSYEQYF
d_gene: NA; v_gene: TRBV12-5; j_gene: TRBJ1-4; abundance: NA; CDR3nt: TGTGCTAGTGGTTTGGTACCCGGTAAGGGGAACCTGTTTTTT; CDR3aa: CASGLVPGKGNLFF
d_gene: NA; v_gene: TRBV7-9; j_gene: TRBJ1-1; abundance: NA; CDR3nt: TGTGCCAGCAGCTTAGTCCAGGGTATGACTGAAGCTTTCTTT; CDR3aa: CASSLVQGMTEAFF
d_gene: TRBD1; v_gene: TRBV6-5; j_gene: TRBJ1-4; abundance: NA; CDR3nt: TGTGCCAGTCGGGGGACAGGGGTTTATGAAAAACTGTTTTTT; CDR3aa: CASRGTGVYEKLFF
d_gene: TRBD1; v_gene: TRBV3-1/TRBV3-2; j_gene: TRBJ1-1; abundance: NA; CDR3nt: TGTGCCAGCAGCCAAAGCCCTGGACAGGCGAACAACACTGAAGCTTTCTTT; CDR3aa: CASSQSPGQANNTEAFF
d_gene: NA; v_gene: TRBV27; j_gene: TRBJ1-1; abundance: NA; CDR3nt: TGTGCCAGCAGTACTCTAAGGGGGAGTAAAGCTTTCTTT; CDR3aa: CASSTLRGSKAFF
d_gene: NA; v_gene: TRBV12-3/TRBV12-4; j_gene: TRBJ1-1; abundance: once; CDR3nt: TGTGCCAGCAGCATAAACACTGAAGCTTTCTTT; CDR3aa: CASSINTEAFF
d_gene: NA; v_gene: TRBV6-5; j_gene: TRBJ1-5; abundance: NA; CDR3nt: TGTGCCAGCAGCCGACAGCATAGCAATCAGCCCCAGCATTTT; CDR3aa: CASSRQHSNQPQHF
d_gene: TRBD1; v_gene: TRBV4-1; j_gene: TRBJ1-2; abundance: NA; CDR3nt: TGCGCCAGCAGCCAAGATCCTCGACAGGGGGCGAAAGGCTACACCTTC; CDR3aa: CASSQDPRQGAKGYTF
d_gene: TRBD2; v_gene: TRBV7-9; j_gene: TRBJ2-5; abundance: NA; CDR3nt: TGTGCCAGCACCGGGAAAAGTCTAGCGGGAGGGGGGAAACAAGAGACCCAGTACTTC; CDR3aa: CASTGKSLAGGGKQETQYF
d_gene: NA; v_gene: TRBV24-1; j_gene: TRBJ2-1; abundance: NA; CDR3nt: TGTGCCACCAGTGAACCGAGGGGTGGTGAGCAGTTCTTC; CDR3aa: CATSEPRGGEQFF
d_gene: NA; v_gene: TRBV11-2; j_gene: TRBJ1-1; abundance: NA; CDR3nt: TGTGCCAGCAGCTCCCACGAGGGAGGGGGAACTGAAGCTTTCTTT; CDR3aa: CASSSHEGGGTEAFF
d_gene: NA; v_gene: TRBV28; j_gene: TRBJ1-1; abundance: NA; CDR3nt: TGTGCCAGCAGTTTATTAATGAACACTGAAGCTTTCTTT; CDR3aa: CASSLLMNTEAFF
d_gene: TRBD1; v_gene: TRBV28; j_gene: TRBJ2-7; abundance: NA; CDR3nt: TGTGCCGCTACGGGACAGCCAAGGAACGAGCAGTACTTC; CDR3aa: CAATGQPRNEQYF
d_gene: NA; v_gene: TRBV28; j_gene: TRBJ1-5; abundance: NA; CDR3nt: TGTGCCAGCAGTTTAAGACGGACGGATTATCAGCCCCAGCATTTT; CDR3aa: CASSLRRTDYQPQHF
d_gene: NA; v_gene: TRBV25-1; j_gene: TRBJ1-4; abundance: NA; CDR3nt: TGTGCCAGCAGGCAAACCAAGTCAACTAATGAAAAACTGTTTTTT; CDR3aa: CASRQTKSTNEKLFF
d_gene: NA; v_gene: TRBV4-3; j_gene: TRBJ2-7; abundance: NA; CDR3nt: TGCGCCAGCAGCCAAGGTTGGAACTCCTACGAGCAGTACTTC; CDR3aa: CASSQGWNSYEQYF
d_gene: NA; v_gene: TRBV21-1; j_gene: TRBJ2-7; abundance: NA; CDR3nt: TGTGCCAGCAATTACAGGGAAAGCTCCTACGAGCAGTACTTC; CDR3aa: CASNYRESSYEQYF
d_gene: NA; v_gene: TRBV28; j_gene: TRBJ1-1; abundance: NA; CDR3nt: TGTGCCAGCAGTTCAGCAGGGAGTGGGAACACTGAAGCTTTCTTT; CDR3aa: CASSSAGSGNTEAFF
d_gene: NA; v_gene: TRBV5-6; j_gene: TRBJ1-2; abundance: NA; CDR3nt: TGTGCCAGCAGCGTTGGGACGGCCAGTAACACCTTC; CDR3aa: CASSVGTASNTF
d_gene: TRBD2; v_gene: TRBV27; j_gene: TRBJ2-1; abundance: NA; CDR3nt: TGTGCCAGCCGACTAGCGGGGGGACCTAGCTCCTACAATGAGCAGTTCTTC; CDR3aa: CASRLAGGPSSYNEQFF
d_gene: TRBD1; v_gene: TRBV11-3; j_gene: TRBJ2-7; abundance: NA; CDR3nt: TGTGCCAGCACCGTACAGGGGGCGGGCTACGAGCAGTACTTC; CDR3aa: CASTVQGAGYEQYF
d_gene: NA; v_gene: TRBV28; j_gene: TRBJ1-2; abundance: NA; CDR3nt: TGTGCCAGCACCCGGGACACTACACGGAGCTATGGCTACACCTTC; CDR3aa: CASTRDTTRSYGYTF
d_gene: NA; v_gene: TRBV3-1/TRBV3-2; j_gene: TRBJ1-4; abundance: NA; CDR3nt: TGTGCCAGCAGCCAAGAACCACAGGGAGGGAATGAAAAACTGTTTTTT; CDR3aa: CASSQEPQGGNEKLFF
d_gene: NA; v_gene: TRBV19; j_gene: TRBJ1-2; abundance: NA; CDR3nt: TGTGCCAGTAGGCAGGATGTGAATAACTATGGCTACACCTTC; CDR3aa: CASRQDVNNYGYTF
d_gene: NA; v_gene: TRBV30; j_gene: TRBJ1-2; abundance: NA; CDR3nt: TGTGCCTGGAGTGTACGTAGAAGGTCCTTTCGCGGAGGCTACACCTTC; CDR3aa: CAWSVRRRSFRGGYTF
d_gene: NA; v_gene: TRBV19; j_gene: TRBJ1-5; abundance: NA; CDR3nt: TGTGCCAGTACCCGTGACGGCCGCAATCAGCCCCAGCATTTT; CDR3aa: CASTRDGRNQPQHF
d_gene: TRBD2; v_gene: TRBV3-1/TRBV3-2; j_gene: TRBJ2-3; abundance: NA; CDR3nt: TGTGCCAGCAGCCAAGAACTAGCGGAGCACACAGATACGCAGTATTTT; CDR3aa: CASSQELAEHTDTQYF
d_gene: NA; v_gene: TRBV7-9; j_gene: TRBJ1-2; abundance: NA; CDR3nt: TGTGCCAGCAGCTTACAGGGGTTGGGAAGTAGTGGCTACACCTTC; CDR3aa: CASSLQGLGSSGYTF
d_gene: TRBD2; v_gene: TRBV11-1; j_gene: TRBJ2-7; abundance: NA; CDR3nt: TGTGCCAGCAGCATCCGGACTAGCGGGGGTCAAGAGCAGTACTTC; CDR3aa: CASSIRTSGGQEQYF
d_gene: NA; v_gene: TRBV28; j_gene: TRBJ1-1; abundance: NA; CDR3nt: TGTGCCAGCAGTTTAAAGACAGAAGCTTTCTTT; CDR3aa: CASSLKTEAFF
d_gene: NA; v_gene: TRBV5-3; j_gene: TRBJ2-7; abundance: NA; CDR3nt: TGTGCCAGAAGCTTGATGGCTAGCTCCTACGAGCAGTACTTC; CDR3aa: CARSLMASSYEQYF
d_gene: NA; v_gene: TRBV20-1; j_gene: TRBJ1-2; abundance: NA; CDR3nt: TGCAGTGCTAGAGTGACCGTCGGCTACACCTTC; CDR3aa: CSARVTVGYTF
d_gene: TRBD1; v_gene: TRBV18; j_gene: TRBJ1-1; abundance: once; CDR3nt: TGTGCCAGCTCACCAGGACAGGGGATTAACACTGAAGCTTTCTTT; CDR3aa: CASSPGQGINTEAFF